The entry below gives a single TCR beta chain sequence along with its context. The V end lost 4 bases, the J end lost 6 bases, and 19 bases lay between the germline ends. The germline CDR1 and CDR2 sequences are MNHNS and SASEGT. The CDR3 is 16 residues long. Using immunoSEQ multiplex PCR, the repertoire was profiled, and TCRdb retains in-frame clones only, with some absent. Of about 240,000 clones in the sample, around 86% are singletons; the top ten hold 3.3%. The data were taken from a study of blood T cell repertoires in COVID-19. The rearrangement joins TRBV6-1 to TRBJ2-1; possibly TRBD2 for D (5 bases). The source material was PBMCs or T cells enriched from blood (not recorded which). This sequence originates from a woman aged 40 to 55 with acute COVID-19. CDR3 sequence (DNA): TGTGCCAGCAGTGGCGGTACCTGGAGGTCCCTCAATGAGCAGTTCTTC. Translation: CASSGGTWRSLNEQFF.